These 2 T cell receptor beta chains share one sample of origin, sequenced in a study of patients and donors after allogeneic stem cell transplantation. MiXCR was run by TCRdb on the RT-PCR reads, yielding one entry per CDR3 protein. The table shows about 87,000 distinct CDR3 sequences, with 4% to 5% occurring only once. The source material was blood, either unsorted or a sorted T cell fraction (not recorded which). The source of these receptors is a human donor who was either an allogeneic HSCT recipient or a stem cell or donor lymphocyte infusion donor (not recorded which). It is not recorded whose cells these are; they may come from a transplant donor.

In this sample, this clonotype turned up many times. The chain links TRBV6-5 to TRBJ2-1; no clear D gene. Looked up from germline, CDR1 is MNHEY and CDR2 is SVGAGI. The V end was cut by 0 bases, the J end by 6 bases, with 15 bases between. This CDR3 spans 16 amino acids. CDR3 residues: CASSYSYDGPLNEQFF. CDR3 DNA sequence: TGTGCCAGCAGTTACTCTTACGACGGTCCCCTCAATGAGCAGTTCTTC.

This clonotype appeared a few times. The V call is TRBV7-2, the J call TRBJ2-3, with no clear D. Germline CDR1 is SGHTA and CDR2 is FQGNSA. V lost 2 bases to trimming and J lost 0 bases, with 9 bases between them. The CDR3 covers 15 residues. The chain's CDR3 is CASSLLVPSTDTQYF. CDR3 coding DNA: TGTGCCAGCAGCTTATTGGTGCCTAGCACAGATACGCAGTATTTT.